This TCR beta chain was documented in a study of long-term antiretroviral therapy in people with HIV. Whole-study findings and limits: Diversity rose after ART but stayed below transplant donor controls. Dating from the mid-2000s to the late 2010s, the blood was possibly obtained under older ART regimens.

It was version v3.0 of the immunoSEQ assay that was run at survey level. TCRdb keeps only in-frame clones here, not all; method: immunoSEQ multiplex PCR. The table has more than 20,000 clones, about 88% seen once. V lost 1 base and J 1 base, leaving 9 bases between the germline ends. The CDR3 spans 15 residues. Germline V gives CDR1 MDHEN, CDR2 SYDVKM. Points on this clone: Its antigen remains unidentified.

V usage is TRBV28 and J usage is TRBJ2-3, with D possibly called TRBD1 or TRBD2 (5 bases each). Sequencing was performed on unsorted PBMCs, taken 2.7 years after starting antiretroviral therapy. This clonotype was obtained from a man aged 35 to 55 with HIV. CDR3 protein: CASSLSGAGTDTQYF. The CDR3, as DNA: TGTGCCAGCAGTTTATCCGGGGCAGGCACAGATACGCAGTATTTT.